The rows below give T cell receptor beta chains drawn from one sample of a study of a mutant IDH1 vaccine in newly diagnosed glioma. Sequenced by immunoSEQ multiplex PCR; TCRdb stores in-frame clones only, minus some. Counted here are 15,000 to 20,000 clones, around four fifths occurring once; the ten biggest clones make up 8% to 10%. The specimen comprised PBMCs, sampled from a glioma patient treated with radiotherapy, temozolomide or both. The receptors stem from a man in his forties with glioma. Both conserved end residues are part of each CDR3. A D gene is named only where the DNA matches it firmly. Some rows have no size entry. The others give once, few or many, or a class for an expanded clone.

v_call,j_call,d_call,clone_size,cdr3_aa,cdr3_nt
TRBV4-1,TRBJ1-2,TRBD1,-,CASSQARQGDGYTF,TGCGCCAGCAGCCAAGCGAGACAGGGGGATGGCTACACCTTC
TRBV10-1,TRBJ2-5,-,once,CASSAGRGIGETQYF,TGCGCCAGCAGTGCGGGCAGGGGAATAGGAGAGACCCAGTACTTC
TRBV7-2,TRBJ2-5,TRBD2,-,CASSFQGGRETQYF,TGTGCCAGCAGCTTCCAGGGAGGGCGAGAGACCCAGTACTTC
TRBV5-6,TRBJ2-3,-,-,CASSLRQGPDTQYF,TGTGCCAGCAGTCTTCGGCAGGGGCCAGATACGCAGTATTTT
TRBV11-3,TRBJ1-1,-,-,CASSSAGNTEAFF,TGTGCCAGCAGCTCCGCGGGGAACACTGAAGCTTTCTTT
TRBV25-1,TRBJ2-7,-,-,CASSSGYGHEQYF,TGTGCCAGCAGTTCGGGTTACGGGCACGAGCAGTACTTC
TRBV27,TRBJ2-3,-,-,CASSASTDTQYF,TGTGCCAGCAGTGCTAGCACAGATACGCAGTATTTT
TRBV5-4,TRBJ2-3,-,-,CATRRDEGGRTDTQYF,TGTGCCACCCGACGGGACGAAGGAGGGCGGACAGATACGCAGTATTTT
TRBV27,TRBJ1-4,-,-,CASSFSGEKLFF,TGTGCCAGCAGTTTTTCGGGGGAAAAACTGTTTTTT
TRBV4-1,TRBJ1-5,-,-,CASSAGDQPQHF,TGCGCCAGCAGCGCCGGGGACCAGCCCCAGCATTTT
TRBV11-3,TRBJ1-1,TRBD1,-,CASSLDQRGLRGTEAFF,TGTGCCAGCAGCTTAGATCAAAGGGGCCTCAGGGGGACTGAAGCTTTCTTT
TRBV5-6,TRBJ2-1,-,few,CASSARVGYNEQFF,TGTGCCAGCTCGGCTAGGGTCGGGTACAATGAGCAGTTCTTC
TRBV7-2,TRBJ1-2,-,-,CASSPDSRVGYGYTF,TGTGCCAGCAGCCCCGACAGTAGGGTGGGATATGGCTACACCTTC
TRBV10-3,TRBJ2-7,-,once,CAISERGRGVSTSYEQYF,TGTGCCATCAGTGAAAGGGGTAGAGGTGTTAGTACCTCCTACGAGCAGTACTTC
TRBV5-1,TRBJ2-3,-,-,CASSVGASGEDTQYF,TGCGCCAGCAGCGTGGGGGCTAGCGGCGAAGATACGCAGTATTTT
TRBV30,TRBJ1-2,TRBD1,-,CAFQKLSPGQGSVGYGYTF,TGTGCCTTCCAAAAGCTATCCCCGGGACAGGGAAGCGTGGGCTATGGCTACACCTTC
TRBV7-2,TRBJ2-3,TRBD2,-,CASSQGAAAGEGGDTQYF,TGTGCCAGCAGCCAGGGTGCGGCAGCGGGAGAGGGTGGAGATACGCAGTATTTT
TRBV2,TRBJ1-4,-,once,CASSVSMREKLFF,TGTGCCAGCAGTGTATCTATGAGGGAAAAACTGTTTTTT
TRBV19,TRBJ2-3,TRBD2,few,CASSLRLAGTADTQYF,TGTGCCAGTAGTTTACGACTAGCGGGTACCGCAGATACGCAGTATTTT
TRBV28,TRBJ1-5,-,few,CASILRRSSNQPQHF,TGTGCCAGCATCCTACGTAGAAGTAGCAATCAGCCCCAGCATTTT
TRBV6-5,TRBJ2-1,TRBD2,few,CASSPRGGSFGEQFF,TGTGCCAGCAGCCCCCGCGGCGGGAGTTTTGGTGAGCAGTTCTTC
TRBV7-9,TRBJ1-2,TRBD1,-,CASSPGTGVFIDYGYTF,TGTGCCAGCAGTCCGGGGACAGGGGTTTTCATAGACTATGGCTACACCTTC